The TCR beta chain described here comes from a study of T cell changes during pregnancy in multiple sclerosis (dated by TCRdb to between 2019 and 2020). A note on the overall study: Changes in the T cell repertoire over the course of pregnancy were examined in this study in women with multiple sclerosis.

Library construction relied on the immunoSEQ multiplex PCR assay. TCRdb mirrors the immuneACCESS table, restricted to in-frame sequences. Some clones are absent from its copies; in checked studies, under half trace to an unresolved V gene, and the reason for the others is unknown. This sample lists approximately 40,000 clones; roughly 91% were detected once. The biggest ten clones account for approximately 0.38% of the sample. Concerning this clone itself: There is no known antigen for this receptor. Base qualities are not recorded, but no much larger clone differs from it by a single base.

Per the germline V gene (reference sequence), GTSNPN is the CDR1 and SVGIG is the CDR2. The V end gives up 2 bases and the J end 7 bases, leaving 5 bases in the junction not matched to a gene. The CDR3, cysteine through phenylalanine, is 13 amino acids long. Of the read, only the CDR3 DNA is kept; its 39 bases are in frame from base 1. This clonotype originated in a female donor in good health, enrolled as a control in a pregnancy study. Sequenced material: CD4+ T cells from peripheral blood mononuclear cells, taken after pregnancy. Recombination connected TRBV30 to TRBJ1-5, with 7 bases matching TRBD1. CDR3 sequence: CAWSLTGEQPQHF. The sequence in DNA is TGTGCCTGGAGTTTAACAGGGGAACAGCCCCAGCATTTT.